A selection of T cell receptor beta chains follows, all from one sample in a study of T cell responses to AZD1222 COVID-19 vaccine. Assay: immunoSEQ multiplex PCR; the TCRdb copy retains only in-frame clones and omits some. Here the sample spans tens of thousands of clones, 85% being singletons. The sample here was peripheral blood, taken 28 days after the second AZD1222 dose. The origin of the receptors is an adult who received the AZD1222 COVID-19 vaccine. The CDR3 runs from the conserved cysteine through the conserved F or W. Fields, in order: D gene, clone size, V gene, J gene, CDR3 length, CDR3 protein, CDR3 DNA. D genes are given only for firm matches. Some rows have no size entry. The others give once, few or many, or a class for an expanded clone.

D gene: NA
clone size: once
V gene: TRBV9
J gene: TRBJ2-1
CDR3 length: 15
CDR3 protein: CASSPSWGDNNEQFF
CDR3 DNA: TGTGCCAGCAGCCCCAGCTGGGGGGATAACAATGAGCAGTTCTTC

D gene: NA
clone size: NA
V gene: TRBV4-1
J gene: TRBJ1-2
CDR3 length: 17
CDR3 protein: CASSPTLFRKGDHGYTF
CDR3 DNA: TGCGCCAGCAGCCCAACCCTATTCAGGAAAGGGGATCACGGCTACACCTTC

D gene: NA
clone size: few
V gene: TRBV5-1
J gene: TRBJ1-1
CDR3 length: 15
CDR3 protein: CASSLVAPGATEAFF
CDR3 DNA: TGCGCCAGCAGCTTGGTGGCACCAGGTGCCACTGAAGCTTTCTTT

D gene: NA
clone size: NA
V gene: TRBV5-8
J gene: TRBJ2-7
CDR3 length: 16
CDR3 protein: CASSLEGGPLSYEQYF
CDR3 DNA: TGTGCCAGCAGCTTGGAGGGGGGGCCCCTGTCCTACGAGCAGTACTTC

D gene: TRBD1
clone size: NA
V gene: TRBV10-3
J gene: TRBJ2-2
CDR3 length: 15
CDR3 protein: CAISDGQAGGGELFF
CDR3 DNA: TGTGCCATCAGTGATGGACAGGCTGGCGGCGGGGAGCTGTTTTTT

D gene: TRBD1
clone size: NA
V gene: TRBV5-1
J gene: TRBJ1-1
CDR3 length: 15
CDR3 protein: CASSLERTGLVEAFF
CDR3 DNA: TGCGCCAGCAGCTTGGAAAGGACAGGGTTGGTTGAAGCTTTCTTT

D gene: NA
clone size: NA
V gene: TRBV19
J gene: TRBJ2-3
CDR3 length: 13
CDR3 protein: CASMTEDTDTQYF
CDR3 DNA: TGTGCCAGTATGACGGAAGACACAGATACGCAGTATTTT

D gene: NA
clone size: NA
V gene: TRBV10-1
J gene: TRBJ1-1
CDR3 length: 14
CDR3 protein: CASSESLVYTEAFF
CDR3 DNA: TGCGCCAGCAGTGAGTCCCTGGTTTATACTGAAGCTTTCTTT

D gene: TRBD1
clone size: NA
V gene: TRBV5-3
J gene: TRBJ1-2
CDR3 length: 15
CDR3 protein: CARSLRDRGFNGYTF
CDR3 DNA: TGTGCCAGAAGCCTCAGGGACAGGGGGTTTAATGGCTACACCTTC

D gene: TRBD1
clone size: NA
V gene: TRBV2
J gene: TRBJ1-1
CDR3 length: 13
CDR3 protein: CASLRGGGSEAFF
CDR3 DNA: TGTGCCAGCCTACGCGGAGGGGGCTCTGAAGCTTTCTTT

D gene: TRBD1
clone size: few
V gene: TRBV2
J gene: TRBJ1-5
CDR3 length: 15
CDR3 protein: CASSEGAGGYQPQHF
CDR3 DNA: TGTGCCAGCAGTGAAGGGGCAGGGGGTTACCAGCCCCAGCATTTT

D gene: NA
clone size: NA
V gene: TRBV4-1
J gene: TRBJ2-7
CDR3 length: 14
CDR3 protein: CASSQDRRGYEQYF
CDR3 DNA: TGCGCCAGCAGCCAAGATCGGAGGGGCTACGAGCAGTACTTC

D gene: NA
clone size: NA
V gene: TRBV10-2
J gene: TRBJ1-1
CDR3 length: 13
CDR3 protein: CASSQTGNTEAFF
CDR3 DNA: TGCGCCAGCAGTCAGACAGGGAACACTGAAGCTTTCTTT

D gene: NA
clone size: NA
V gene: TRBV7-9
J gene: TRBJ1-1
CDR3 length: 16
CDR3 protein: CASSLGLGTGNTEAFF
CDR3 DNA: TGTGCCAGCAGCTTAGGACTTGGGACGGGAAACACTGAAGCTTTCTTT

D gene: NA
clone size: NA
V gene: TRBV7-9
J gene: TRBJ1-1
CDR3 length: 16
CDR3 protein: CASSLGGAGEATEAFF
CDR3 DNA: TGTGCCAGCAGCTTAGGAGGGGCAGGGGAAGCGACTGAAGCTTTCTTT

D gene: NA
clone size: few
V gene: TRBV6-2/TRBV6-3
J gene: TRBJ2-1
CDR3 length: 11
CDR3 protein: CASSYTHEQFF
CDR3 DNA: TGTGCCAGCAGTTACACTCATGAGCAGTTCTTC

D gene: NA
clone size: NA
V gene: TRBV7-8
J gene: TRBJ2-7
CDR3 length: 10
CDR3 protein: CASKHDEQYF
CDR3 DNA: TGTGCCAGCAAACATGACGAGCAGTACTTC

D gene: NA
clone size: NA
V gene: TRBV6-5
J gene: TRBJ2-5
CDR3 length: 13
CDR3 protein: CASSYSTQETQYF
CDR3 DNA: TGTGCCAGCAGTTACTCGACCCAAGAGACCCAGTACTTC

D gene: TRBD1
clone size: few
V gene: TRBV7-6
J gene: TRBJ1-3
CDR3 length: 16
CDR3 protein: CASSLGTGDSGNTIYF
CDR3 DNA: TGTGCCAGCAGCTTAGGGACAGGCGACTCTGGAAACACCATATATTTT

D gene: NA
clone size: NA
V gene: TRBV6-5
J gene: TRBJ2-2
CDR3 length: 14
CDR3 protein: CASAGSVDTGELFF
CDR3 DNA: TGTGCCAGCGCAGGGTCGGTCGACACCGGGGAGCTGTTTTTT

D gene: NA
clone size: few
V gene: TRBV9
J gene: TRBJ2-7
CDR3 length: 13
CDR3 protein: CASGGTSTYEQYF
CDR3 DNA: TGTGCCAGCGGCGGGACAAGTACCTACGAGCAGTACTTC

D gene: NA
clone size: few
V gene: TRBV7-8
J gene: TRBJ2-7
CDR3 length: 15
CDR3 protein: CASSYDRWSPHEQYF
CDR3 DNA: TGTGCCAGCAGCTACGACAGGTGGAGCCCACACGAGCAGTACTTC

D gene: NA
clone size: NA
V gene: TRBV4-3
J gene: TRBJ1-5
CDR3 length: 20
CDR3 protein: CASSQDHLTSEGDSNQPQHF
CDR3 DNA: TGCGCCAGCAGCCAAGATCACTTAACCTCCGAGGGCGATAGCAATCAGCCCCAGCATTTT

D gene: NA
clone size: NA
V gene: TRBV11-3
J gene: TRBJ2-7
CDR3 length: 16
CDR3 protein: CASSRGWKGRGYEQYF
CDR3 DNA: TGTGCCAGCAGCCGCGGGTGGAAGGGCCGGGGGTACGAGCAGTACTTC

D gene: TRBD1
clone size: NA
V gene: TRBV27
J gene: TRBJ2-6
CDR3 length: 15
CDR3 protein: CASTKRGLGANVLTF
CDR3 DNA: TGTGCCAGCACCAAAAGGGGGCTCGGGGCCAACGTCCTGACTTTC

D gene: NA
clone size: NA
V gene: TRBV7-3
J gene: TRBJ2-3
CDR3 length: 16
CDR3 protein: CASSQGGASGTDTQYF
CDR3 DNA: TGTGCCAGCAGCCAAGGGGGGGCTAGCGGTACTGATACGCAGTATTTT

D gene: TRBD2
clone size: NA
V gene: TRBV10-3
J gene: TRBJ2-1
CDR3 length: 14
CDR3 protein: CAISTSGAYNEQFF
CDR3 DNA: TGTGCCATCAGCACTAGCGGCGCCTACAATGAGCAGTTCTTC

D gene: NA
clone size: once
V gene: TRBV5-5
J gene: TRBJ2-1
CDR3 length: 17
CDR3 protein: CASSLDPGQKTYNEQFF
CDR3 DNA: TGTGCCAGCAGCTTGGACCCTGGACAGAAGACCTACAATGAGCAGTTCTTC

D gene: NA
clone size: NA
V gene: TRBV5-4
J gene: TRBJ1-2
CDR3 length: 14
CDR3 protein: CASSLERGAYGYTF
CDR3 DNA: TGTGCCAGCAGCTTGGAAAGGGGGGCCTATGGCTACACCTTC

D gene: NA
clone size: NA
V gene: TRBV9
J gene: TRBJ2-1
CDR3 length: 14
CDR3 protein: CASSPNAASNEQFF
CDR3 DNA: TGTGCCAGCAGCCCTAATGCGGCTAGCAATGAGCAGTTCTTC

D gene: TRBD2
clone size: NA
V gene: TRBV19
J gene: TRBJ2-1
CDR3 length: 15
CDR3 protein: CASSGGRGSYNEQFF
CDR3 DNA: TGTGCCAGTAGTGGCGGGAGAGGTTCCTACAATGAGCAGTTCTTC

D gene: NA
clone size: NA
V gene: TRBV6-5
J gene: TRBJ2-1
CDR3 length: 14
CDR3 protein: CASSFGTNYNEQFF
CDR3 DNA: TGTGCCAGCAGTTTCGGGACCAACTACAATGAGCAGTTCTTC

D gene: NA
clone size: NA
V gene: TRBV6-5
J gene: TRBJ1-1
CDR3 length: 15
CDR3 protein: CASSYSPGIGTEAFF
CDR3 DNA: TGTGCCAGCAGTTACTCGCCAGGGATAGGCACTGAAGCTTTCTTT

D gene: NA
clone size: NA
V gene: TRBV2
J gene: TRBJ2-1
CDR3 length: 17
CDR3 protein: CASSEAGGLTSYNEQFF
CDR3 DNA: TGTGCCAGCAGTGAAGCGGGGGGTCTAACCTCCTACAATGAGCAGTTCTTC

D gene: TRBD1
clone size: NA
V gene: TRBV5-8
J gene: TRBJ2-5
CDR3 length: 14
CDR3 protein: CASSPGQGGVAQYF
CDR3 DNA: TGTGCCAGCAGCCCGGGACAGGGTGGGGTGGCCCAGTACTTC

D gene: NA
clone size: once
V gene: TRBV6-5
J gene: TRBJ2-3
CDR3 length: 12
CDR3 protein: CASRLSTDTQYF
CDR3 DNA: TGTGCCAGCAGACTCAGCACAGATACGCAGTATTTT

D gene: NA
clone size: NA
V gene: TRBV5-4
J gene: TRBJ2-5
CDR3 length: 15
CDR3 protein: CASSLRQGGEETQYF
CDR3 DNA: TGTGCCAGCAGCTTGAGGCAGGGCGGGGAAGAGACCCAGTACTTC

D gene: NA
clone size: NA
V gene: TRBV12-5
J gene: TRBJ1-5
CDR3 length: 12
CDR3 protein: CASGLGGQPQHF
CDR3 DNA: TGTGCTAGTGGTTTGGGCGGTCAGCCCCAGCATTTT

D gene: NA
clone size: NA
V gene: TRBV18
J gene: TRBJ1-2
CDR3 length: 15
CDR3 protein: CASSPPDGDLDGYTF
CDR3 DNA: TGTGCCAGCTCACCACCGGACGGAGATCTAGATGGCTACACCTTC

D gene: TRBD1
clone size: NA
V gene: TRBV11-2
J gene: TRBJ2-5
CDR3 length: 15
CDR3 protein: CASSLMTGDGETQYF
CDR3 DNA: TGTGCCAGCAGCCTGATGACAGGGGATGGGGAGACCCAGTACTTC

D gene: TRBD1
clone size: NA
V gene: TRBV19
J gene: TRBJ1-2
CDR3 length: 13
CDR3 protein: CASSRDRGYGYTF
CDR3 DNA: TGTGCCAGTAGCCGGGACAGGGGGTATGGCTACACCTTC

D gene: TRBD1
clone size: once
V gene: TRBV19
J gene: TRBJ2-7
CDR3 length: 15
CDR3 protein: CASSPAGTGRGEQYF
CDR3 DNA: TGTGCCAGTAGTCCCGCCGGGACAGGGAGAGGCGAGCAGTACTTC

D gene: NA
clone size: NA
V gene: TRBV3-1/TRBV3-2
J gene: TRBJ2-7
CDR3 length: 17
CDR3 protein: CASSQDTQGTAPYEQYF
CDR3 DNA: TGTGCCAGCAGCCAAGATACCCAAGGGACTGCCCCCTACGAGCAGTACTTC

D gene: NA
clone size: NA
V gene: TRBV9
J gene: TRBJ2-3
CDR3 length: 14
CDR3 protein: CASSVAAKADTQYF
CDR3 DNA: TGTGCCAGCAGCGTAGCGGCAAAAGCAGATACGCAGTATTTT

D gene: TRBD1
clone size: few
V gene: TRBV19
J gene: TRBJ2-3
CDR3 length: 13
CDR3 protein: CASNRGRTDTQYF
CDR3 DNA: TGTGCCAGTAACAGGGGGAGAACAGATACGCAGTATTTT

D gene: NA
clone size: NA
V gene: TRBV6-5
J gene: TRBJ1-1
CDR3 length: 16
CDR3 protein: CASSYRSASMNTEAFF
CDR3 DNA: TGTGCCAGCAGTTACCGGTCAGCTTCCATGAACACTGAAGCTTTCTTT

D gene: NA
clone size: NA
V gene: TRBV6-5
J gene: TRBJ1-5
CDR3 length: 15
CDR3 protein: CASTGWDTSNQPQHF
CDR3 DNA: TGTGCCAGCACCGGATGGGACACAAGCAATCAGCCCCAGCATTTT

D gene: NA
clone size: NA
V gene: TRBV7-9
J gene: TRBJ2-2
CDR3 length: 12
CDR3 protein: CASGEGTGELFF
CDR3 DNA: TGTGCCAGCGGGGAAGGCACCGGGGAGCTGTTTTTT

D gene: NA
clone size: once
V gene: TRBV4-3
J gene: TRBJ2-6
CDR3 length: 16
CDR3 protein: CASSQYSGSGANVLTF
CDR3 DNA: TGCGCCAGCAGCCAATATTCAGGTTCCGGGGCCAACGTCCTGACTTTC

D gene: TRBD1
clone size: once
V gene: TRBV7-2
J gene: TRBJ2-7
CDR3 length: 15
CDR3 protein: CASSLMTGGQYEQYF
CDR3 DNA: TGTGCCAGCAGCTTAATGACAGGGGGCCAATACGAGCAGTACTTC

D gene: NA
clone size: NA
V gene: TRBV19
J gene: TRBJ1-4
CDR3 length: 15
CDR3 protein: CASRDNPGPNEKLFF
CDR3 DNA: TGTGCCAGTAGGGACAACCCGGGGCCGAATGAAAAACTGTTTTTT

D gene: NA
clone size: NA
V gene: TRBV5-1
J gene: TRBJ1-5
CDR3 length: 13
CDR3 protein: CASSLDSDQPQHF
CDR3 DNA: TGCGCCAGCAGCTTGGATTCCGATCAGCCCCAGCATTTT

D gene: NA
clone size: NA
V gene: TRBV4-2
J gene: TRBJ1-2
CDR3 length: 13
CDR3 protein: CASSQDGISGYTF
CDR3 DNA: TGTGCCAGCAGCCAAGATGGGATTTCTGGCTACACCTTC

D gene: TRBD1
clone size: NA
V gene: TRBV2
J gene: TRBJ2-1
CDR3 length: 14
CDR3 protein: CASQGTGGINEQFF
CDR3 DNA: TGTGCCAGTCAGGGGACAGGGGGTATCAATGAGCAGTTCTTC

D gene: NA
clone size: NA
V gene: TRBV28
J gene: TRBJ1-1
CDR3 length: 14
CDR3 protein: CASSRQGGYTEAFF
CDR3 DNA: TGTGCCAGCAGTCGCCAGGGCGGATACACTGAAGCTTTCTTT

D gene: TRBD1
clone size: NA
V gene: TRBV5-1
J gene: TRBJ1-4
CDR3 length: 14
CDR3 protein: CASRRDSYNEKLFF
CDR3 DNA: TGCGCCAGCAGACGGGACAGCTATAATGAAAAACTGTTTTTT